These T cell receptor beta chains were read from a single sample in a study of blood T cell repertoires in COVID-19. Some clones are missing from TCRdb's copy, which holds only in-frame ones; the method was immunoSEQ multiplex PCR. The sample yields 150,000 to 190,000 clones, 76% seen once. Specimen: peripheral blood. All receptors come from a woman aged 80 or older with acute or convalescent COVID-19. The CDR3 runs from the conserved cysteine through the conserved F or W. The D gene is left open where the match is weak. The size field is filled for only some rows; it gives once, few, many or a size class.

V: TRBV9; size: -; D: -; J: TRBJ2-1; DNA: TGTGCCAGCAGCTCGACAGGTCTTTCCTACAATGAGCAGTTCTTC; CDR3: CASSSTGLSYNEQFF
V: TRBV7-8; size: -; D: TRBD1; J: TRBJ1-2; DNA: TGTGCCAGCAGCCCTAAGGCGACAGGGGGTTCCTATGGAGGCTACACCTTC; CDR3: CASSPKATGGSYGGYTF
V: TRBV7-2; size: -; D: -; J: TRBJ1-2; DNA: TGTGCCAGCAACTCTGGAGGGGCTCGGCATGGCTACACCTTC; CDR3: CASNSGGARHGYTF
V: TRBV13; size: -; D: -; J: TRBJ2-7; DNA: TGTGCCAGCAGCTTCAAACAAACAGGGGGGGACGAGCAGTACTTC; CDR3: CASSFKQTGGDEQYF
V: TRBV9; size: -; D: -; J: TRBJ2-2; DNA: TGTGCCAGCAGCGTATTGCAAGCGCACCCCAGGAACACCGGGGAGCTGTTTTTT; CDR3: CASSVLQAHPRNTGELFF
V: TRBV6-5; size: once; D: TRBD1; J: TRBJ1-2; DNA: TGTGCCAGCAGCCCAGAGGGACAGGGCAGGAGCTACACCTTC; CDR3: CASSPEGQGRSYTF
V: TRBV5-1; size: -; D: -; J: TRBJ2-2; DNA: TGCGCCAGCAGCCAGACAGAGAACACCGGGGAGCTGTTTTTT; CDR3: CASSQTENTGELFF
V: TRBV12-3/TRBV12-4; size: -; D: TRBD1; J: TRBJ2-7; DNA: TGTGCCAGCAGTTTAGGGCAGGGGGACGAGCAGTACTTC; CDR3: CASSLGQGDEQYF
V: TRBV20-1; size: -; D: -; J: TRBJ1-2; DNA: TGCAGTGCTAGTTCGGCGGCCGTGGAGGAGGCTGGCTACACCTTC; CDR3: CSASSAAVEEAGYTF
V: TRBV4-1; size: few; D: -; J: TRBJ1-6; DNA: TGCGCCAGCAGCCAAGATTATATCTTGGAGGTTCGTTCTTCACCCCTCCACTTT; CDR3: CASSQDYILEVRSSPLHF
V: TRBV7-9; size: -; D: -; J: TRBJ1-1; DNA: TGTGCCAGCAGCTTACTAGGGGAGAACACTGAAGCTTTCTTT; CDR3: CASSLLGENTEAFF
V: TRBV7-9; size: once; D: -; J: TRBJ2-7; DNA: TGTGCCAGCAGCGGCCACTACGAGCAGTACTTC; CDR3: CASSGHYEQYF
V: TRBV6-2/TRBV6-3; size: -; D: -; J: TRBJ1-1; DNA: TGTGCCAGCAGCCGTCCGCGGGGCCGGCAGGAGAGTGGGGCTGAAGCTTTCTTT; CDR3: CASSRPRGRQESGAEAFF